Below, 21 T cell receptor beta chains from the same sample are listed, as sequenced in a study of cytomegalovirus exposure and HLA in healthy donors. Use of 60 Vbeta and 13 Jbeta primers characterized the PCR. Only in-frame clones appear in the TCRdb table, and some are missing; sequencing was by immunoSEQ multiplex PCR. The repertoire includes 160,000 or so clones, about 80% of them detected once, and roughly 1.5% sits in the top ten. Sequenced sample: PBMCs. The receptors here all came from a man aged 40-49 years in good health and CMV-seronegative.

This chain uses TRBV5-4 with TRBJ1-1; D ambiguous. The germline CDR1 and CDR2 sequences are SGHNT and YYREEE (reference sequence). Trimming left V 4 bases short and J 5 bases short, with 15 bases between. The CDR3 spans 14 residues. The CDR3 DNA reads TGTGCCAGCAGCCGGCCGGGAGCCAATACTGAAGCTTTCTTT. It translates to CASSRPGANTEAFF.

A single count supports this clone. The chain links TRBV5-1 to TRBJ2-7; TRBD2 matches 11 bases. Per germline, CDR1 SGHRS and CDR2 YFSETQ. The junction had 9 bases not matched to a gene; V was cut back by 6 bases and J by 1 base. CDR3 length: 16 residues. CDR3 bases: TGCGCCAGCAATCCTACTACTAGCGGGAGTTCCTACGAGCAGTACTTC. Residues: CASNPTTSGSSYEQYF.

Only one count was recorded for this clone. This chain connects TRBV29-1 to TRBJ2-7, with D perhaps TRBD1 (6 bases). Deletions cut 5 bases from V and 0 bases from J, with 14 bases between. Germline CDR1 SQVTM, CDR2 ANQGSEA. CDR3 length equals 14 residues. The CDR3 here is CSVRTQGSSYEQYF. The DNA of the CDR3 is TGCAGCGTTCGCACACAGGGTAGCTCCTACGAGCAGTACTTC.

The genes are TRBV7-2 and TRBJ1-3; 11 bases are a match to TRBD1. Germline values: CDR1 SGHTA, CDR2 FQGNSA. The CDR3 is 16 residues long. The trim removed 7 bases at V and 4 bases at J, leaving 9 bases unmatched. DNA for the CDR3: TGTGCCAGCACCCCGGACAGGGGGCTAGGGGGAAACACCATATATTTT. Its protein product is CASTPDRGLGGNTIYF.

This chain connects TRBV28 to TRBJ2-2; the D gene is possibly TRBD1 (5 bases). Germline loops: CDR1 MDHEN, CDR2 SYDVKM. Trimming removed 8 bases at V and 3 bases at J, with 13 bases between. The CDR3 spans 14 residues. CDR3 DNA sequence: TGTGCCAGCTTAGGGCCCAGGGACACCGGGGAGCTGTTTTTT. Its protein is CASLGPRDTGELFF.

The V call is TRBV7-2, the J call TRBJ1-5; D call uncertain. The germline V gene encodes CDR1 SGHTA and CDR2 FQGNSA. This CDR3 has 15 residues. Trimming cost V 0 bases and J 2 bases, with 8 bases left between them. The DNA for the CDR3 is TGTGCCAGCAGCTTAGCGGTGCAGGGCAATCAGCCCCAGCATTTT. Translation gives CASSLAVQGNQPQHF.

V and J are TRBV4-2 and TRBJ1-1, with a weak D call TRBD1 (6 bases). Germline CDR1 and CDR2: LGHNA and YNFKEQ. The CDR3 has 17 amino acids. Trimming took off 1 base at V and 1 base at J, with 16 bases between the two ends. For the CDR3, the DNA is TGTGCCAGCAGCCAAGGAGGGTCGAGGACAGAGAACACTGAAGCTTTCTTT. Translated: CASSQGGSRTENTEAFF.

This chain joins TRBV30 and TRBJ2-3, with D tentatively TRBD1 (5 bases). CDR1 and CDR2 (germline): GTSNPN, SVGIG (reference sequence). V lost 4 bases and J 5 bases, leaving 19 bases between the germline ends. This CDR3 is built from 15 residues. Here the CDR3 reads CAWTPGNPRGDTQYF. The CDR3 DNA follows: TGTGCCTGGACCCCAGGGAATCCACGTGGAGATACGCAGTATTTT.

The J gene is TRBJ2-5, the V gene TRBV28; no reliable D call. Germline V gene data show CDR1 as MDHEN and CDR2 as SYDVKM. Trimming took 5 bases from V and 2 from J, leaving 15 bases between them. This CDR3 comprises 15 residues. Here the CDR3 DNA reads TGTGCCAGCAGTCCTCACCCTCCCGGTCAAGAGACCCAGTACTTC. This translates into CASSPHPPGQETQYF.

This clone appeared a few times. The gene calls are TRBV18 and TRBJ2-3, with TRBD2 as a possible D gene (6 bases). The CDR3 covers 16 residues. V dropped 3 bases and J dropped 8 bases, with 21 bases sitting between them. Looked up from germline, CDR1 is KGHSH and CDR2 is LQKENI. The DNA for the CDR3 is TGTGCCAGCTCACCCCCTAGCGACAAGGGCTACGGTACGCAGTATTTT. As protein: CASSPPSDKGYGTQYF.

CDR3 loop: CATRGVYEQYV. The CDR3 DNA follows: TGTGCCACCAGAGGAGTCTACGAGCAGTACGTC. The chain couples TRBV6-1 to TRBJ2-7; D gene unclear. The germline V gene encodes CDR1 MNHNS and CDR2 SASEGT. The CDR3 length is 11 residues. Trimming pared 10 bases from V and 3 bases from J, leaving 10 bases between.

V usage is TRBV7-3 and J usage is TRBJ1-1; no definite D call. CDR3 size: 14 residues. Trimming pared 4 bases from V and 5 bases from J, leaving 14 bases between. Germline V gene data show CDR1 as SGHTA and CDR2 as FQGTGA. The CDR3 DNA sequence: TGTGCCAGCAGCTCAGGACCGCGGGGAACTGAAGCTTTCTTT. Protein: CASSSGPRGTEAFF.

The J gene is TRBJ1-1, the V gene TRBV7-8, with TRBD1 as a possible D gene (5 bases). CDR3 length: 14 amino acids. Germline V gene data show CDR1 as SGHVS and CDR2 as FQNEAQ. Trimming took off 1 base at V and 1 base at J, with 7 bases between the two ends. CDR3 sequence reads: CASSLVRGNTEAFF. Written as DNA, the CDR3 is TGTGCCAGCAGCTTAGTAAGGGGGAACACTGAAGCTTTCTTT. The complete variable domain, with remaining parts taken from reference TRBV7-8 and TRBJ1-1, reads GAGVSQSPRYKVAKRGQDVALRCDPISGHVSLFWYQQALGQGPEFLTYFQNEAQLDKSGLPSDRFFAERPEGSVSTLKIQRTQQEDSAVYLCASSLVRGNTEAFFGQGTRLTVV.

V and J are TRBV11-1 and TRBJ2-5; TRBD1 is a possible D gene (5 bases). Germline CDR1 and CDR2: SGHAT and FQDESV (reference sequence). The CDR3 loop spans 14 amino acids. V shed 4 bases and J shed 11 bases, with 20 bases lying between them. Here the CDR3 DNA reads TGTGCCAGCAGCTCCAATCAGGGCGTGGGCCGACAGTACTTC. Amino acids: CASSSNQGVGRQYF.

This clone appeared a few times. The chain is built from TRBV9 and TRBJ2-3; maybe TRBD2 (5 bases). The CDR3 has 13 residues. Per germline, CDR1 SGDLS and CDR2 YYNGEE. V was clipped by 3 bases and J by 3 bases, with 8 bases between them. The chain's CDR3 is CASSGSGTDTQYF. The CDR3 DNA reads as TGTGCCAGCAGCGGAAGCGGAACAGATACGCAGTATTTT.

The V gene is TRBV2, the J gene TRBJ2-5; a weak D match, TRBD2 (6 bases). Germline CDR1 reads SNHLY; CDR2 reads FYNNEI. V was trimmed by 8 bases and J by 5 bases, leaving 15 bases between them. The CDR3 covers 13 residues. CDR3 residues: CASRPTGVETQYF. In nucleotides, the CDR3 is TGTGCCAGCCGACCAACGGGAGTTGAGACCCAGTACTTC. The full variable domain, in which reference TRBV2 and TRBJ2-5 provide the parts outside the CDR3, is EPEVTQTPSHQVTQMGQEVILRCVPISNHLYFYWYRQILGQKVEFLVSFYNNEISEKSEIFDDQFSVERPDGSNFTLKIRSTKLEDSAMYFCASRPTGVETQYFGPGTRLLVL.

The chain uses TRBV7-2 and TRBJ1-2, with TRBD1 as a possible D gene (6 bases). CDR1 is SGHTA, CDR2 FQGNSA, per germline. The CDR3 covers 17 residues. Trimming took off 5 bases at V and 0 bases at J, with 19 bases between the two ends. CDR3: CASSPREGRGTNYGYTF. CDR3 sequence (DNA): TGTGCCAGCAGCCCCCGTGAGGGCAGGGGCACTAACTATGGCTACACCTTC.

The chain is built from TRBV27 and TRBJ2-2, with a possible D match to TRBD1 (5 bases). The CDR3 contains 14 residues. The germline V and J ends were trimmed by 3 bases and 9 bases, with 14 bases remaining between them. CDR1 is MNHEY, CDR2 SMNVEV, per germline (reference sequence). Written as DNA, the CDR3 is TGTGCCAGCAGTTTCTTCTGGGGCCCCTGGGAGCTGTTTTTT. It translates to CASSFFWGPWELFF.

CDR3: CASSLNGYTF. CDR3 bases: TGTGCCAGCAGCCTTAATGGCTACACCTTC. V is TRBV7-3 and J is TRBJ1-2; D unresolved. Germline CDR1 and CDR2: SGHTA and FQGTGA. Trimming left V 5 bases short and J 6 bases short, with 4 bases between. This CDR3 comprises 10 residues.

This clone was detected a few times. The chain links TRBV5-5 to TRBJ2-7, with 7 bases matching TRBD1. Germline-derived CDR1 and CDR2 are SGHKS and YYEKEE (reference sequence). J lost 0 bases, V lost 2 bases, and 5 bases had no gene match. This CDR3 is built from 15 residues. The CDR3 DNA sequence: TGTGCCAGCAGCTTCGGACAGGACAGCTCCTACGAGCAGTACGTC. It yields the protein CASSFGQDSSYEQYV.

The J gene is TRBJ2-7, the V gene TRBV7-9, with TRBD2 as a possible D gene (7 bases). This CDR3 has 15 amino acids. In germline, CDR1 is SEHNR, CDR2 FQNEAQ (reference sequence). CDR3 loop: CSSSLVGGEGYEQYV. The DNA of the CDR3 is TGTTCCAGCAGCTTAGTAGGGGGGGAGGGGTACGAGCAGTACGTC.